Each of the 2 T cell receptor beta chains below was sequenced from the same sample in a study of cytomegalovirus exposure and HLA in healthy donors. With 60 Vbeta and 13 Jbeta primers, the PCR was carried out. Produced via immunoSEQ multiplex PCR; TCRdb's table is partial and in-frame only. The sample records over 150,000 clones, around 83% being singletons. The sample was PBMCs. These receptors originate from a girl aged 2-10 years in good health and CMV-seropositive.

The chain is built from TRBV2 and TRBJ2-2, with 10 bases that match TRBD1. CDR1 is SNHLY and CDR2 is FYNNEI in the germline V gene. The V and J ends lost 9 bases and 5 bases, in that order; junction bases with no gene match: 9. There are 15 residues in the CDR3. CDR3 loop: CARRTGGASTGELFF. CDR3 DNA sequence: TGTGCCAGACGGACAGGGGGGGCTTCAACCGGGGAGCTGTTTTTT.

This chain uses TRBV11-1 with TRBJ2-7, with unresolved D. Germline V gene sequence: CDR1 SGHAT, CDR2 FQDESV (reference sequence). CDR3 size: 15 residues. V lost 2 bases and J 4 bases, leaving 15 bases between the germline ends. The CDR3 protein is CASSLLGQALYEQYF. CDR3 sequence (DNA): TGTGCCAGCAGCTTACTTGGGCAGGCTCTGTACGAGCAGTACTTC.